The 23 T cell receptor beta chains presented below share a single source sample, sequenced in a study of T-cell memory formation after mild COVID-19. In TCRdb, the 5' RACE reads were re-called with MiXCR into one record per CDR3 protein. The sample shows approximately 250,000 distinct CDR3 sequences, around 15% of them seen only once. The sequenced sample consisted of PBMCs or a T cell subset sorted from them (not recorded which). The receptors were gathered from a man aged 18 to 30 who had mild COVID-19 (a few samples of this study predate the infection). Cell type and time point are not known.

The V call is TRBV7-2, the J call TRBJ2-5, with 9 bases lining up with TRBD1. V was clipped by 4 bases and J by 4 bases; unmatched bases: 7. The CDR3 runs 15 residues. Germline V lookup: CDR1 SGHTA, CDR2 FQGNSA. CDR3 DNA sequence: TGTGCCAGCAGCTCAGCCTCGGGACAGGGAGAGACCCAGTACTTC. Translating gives CASSSASGQGETQYF.

This clonotype has ten or more counts. The chain uses TRBV7-9 and TRBJ2-3; D uncertain. The length of the CDR3 is 14 residues. Germline CDR1 and CDR2: SEHNR and FQNEAQ (reference sequence). The V gene lost 1 base and the J gene lost 0 bases, with 5 bases spanning the gap. CDR3 bases: TGTGCCAGCAGCTTAGAGGGAAGCACAGATACGCAGTATTTT. Protein: CASSLEGSTDTQYF.

This clonotype was counted a few times. The V call is TRBV20-1, the J call TRBJ2-7; 8 positions match TRBD1. The CDR3 runs 13 residues. The V gene end was trimmed by 6 bases and the J gene end by 2 bases; junction bases not matched to a gene: 6. Looked up from germline, CDR1 is DFQATT and CDR2 is SNEGSKA (reference sequence). The CDR3 spells CSAVDRATYEQYV. The CDR3 DNA follows: TGCAGTGCCGTGGACAGGGCCACCTACGAGCAGTACGTC.

The J gene is TRBJ1-5, the V gene TRBV6-5; TRBD1 is a possible D gene (5 bases). The germline V gene encodes CDR1 MNHEY and CDR2 SVGAGI. This CDR3 contains 21 residues. V lost 5 bases and J 2 bases, leaving 31 bases between the germline ends. CDR3 in DNA: TGTGCCAGCAGTCCAACACTTCCCGGGACCCGTCTCAATCGGGGCAATCAGCCCCAGCATTTT. Its translation is CASSPTLPGTRLNRGNQPQHF.

This clonotype has a count of ten or more. This chain links TRBV12-3 or TRBV12-4 with TRBJ1-1; D possibly corresponds to TRBD1 (6 bases). This CDR3 is built from 13 residues. Trimming shortened V by 3 bases and J by 4 bases, and 9 bases separated the two germline ends. The CDR3 nucleotides are TGTGCCAGCAGTTTTCAGGGGAGCACTGAAGCTTTCTTT. Translated, it gives CASSFQGSTEAFF.

This clonotype has more than one count but fewer than ten. This chain links TRBV28 with TRBJ2-7; possible D gene TRBD1, 5 bases. This CDR3 is built from 12 residues. CDR1 is MDHEN and CDR2 is SYDVKM in the germline V gene. The germline V and J ends were trimmed by 4 bases and 4 bases, with 8 bases remaining between them. The CDR3 DNA reads TGTGCCAGCAGTTCAGGGTATTACGAGCAGTACGTC. Protein product: CASSSGYYEQYV.

This clonotype was detected many times. The rearrangement links TRBV21-1 to TRBJ2-1. TRBV21-1 is a documented pseudogene. This CDR3 is 17 amino acids long. The CDR3 sequence: CASSKVWESCSYNEQFF. As DNA, the CDR3 is TGTGCCAGCAGCAAAGTGTGGGAAAGTTGCTCCTACAATGAGCAGTTCTTC.

This chain connects TRBV20-1 to TRBJ2-1; the D is unclear. Germline V CDR1 and CDR2: DFQATT, SNEGSKA (reference sequence). The CDR3 spans 13 residues. Trimming took 6 bases from V and 2 from J, leaving 11 bases between them. CDR3 in DNA: TGCAGTGCCGGACGGAAGACCTACAATGAGCAGTTCTTC. Its translation: CSAGRKTYNEQFF.

This chain joins TRBV6-5 and TRBJ2-5, with D possibly being TRBD2 (5 bases). This CDR3 contains 11 residues. The V gene lost 7 bases and the J gene lost 7 bases, with 10 bases spanning the gap. Germline V gene sequence: CDR1 MNHEY, CDR2 SVGAGI. The CDR3: CASTHTRTQYF. DNA for the CDR3: TGTGCCAGCACCCACACTAGGACCCAGTACTTC.

The chain has TRBV2 and TRBJ2-5; possibly TRBD2 for D (6 bases). Trimming pared 4 bases from V and 10 bases from J, leaving 7 bases between. The CDR3 is made up of 10 amino acids. Germline CDR1 is SNHLY and CDR2 is FYNNEI. The CDR3 coding sequence is TGTGCCAGCAGTGCCGGGGGCCAGTACTTC. It is translated as CASSAGGQYF.

For the CDR3, the DNA is TGTGCCAGCATCCAGGACAGGGGGCAATACAATGAGCAGTTCTTC. It codes for CASIQDRGQYNEQFF. This chain uses TRBV2 with TRBJ2-1, with TRBD1 matching 11 bases. The CDR3 runs 15 residues. Germline loops: CDR1 SNHLY, CDR2 FYNNEI. The J segment lost 4 bases and the V segment lost 7 bases, leaving 6 bases of the junction unmatched.

The chain recombines TRBV18 with TRBJ2-3, with TRBD2 identical over 13 bases. CDR1 KGHSH and CDR2 LQKENI come from the germline V gene. CDR3 length equals 16 residues. With 6 bases clipped from V and 4 bases from J, the junction kept 7 bases outside the gene matches. CDR3 region: CASSPGTSGASDTQYF. For the CDR3, the DNA is TGTGCCAGCTCCCCCGGGACTAGCGGGGCGTCAGATACGCAGTATTTT.

The chain employs TRBV14 and TRBJ2-1; D is ambiguous. V dropped 0 bases and J dropped 3 bases, with 15 bases sitting between them. There are 17 residues in the CDR3. The germline V gene encodes CDR1 SGHDN and CDR2 FVKESK. The CDR3 region is CASSQDPGHGIYNEQFF. In nucleotides, the CDR3 is TGTGCCAGCAGCCAAGATCCGGGTCACGGCATCTACAATGAGCAGTTCTTC.

Many counts were recorded for this clonotype. DNA for the CDR3: TGTGCCAGCAGCTGGGGGGGTGGTCCATACGAGCAGTACTTC. Its protein product is CASSWGGGPYEQYF. V is TRBV7-9 and J is TRBJ2-7; 7 bases are shared with TRBD2. Germline V gene sequence: CDR1 SEHNR, CDR2 FQNEAQ (reference sequence). The CDR3 runs 14 residues. Trimming at V came to 4 bases and at J to 4 bases, leaving 7 bases not matched to a gene.

The sample holds a few counts of this clonotype. The chain has TRBV7-3 and TRBJ2-2; 9 nucleotides agree with TRBD1. J gave up 4 bases and V 1 base, and 7 bases lay outside the gene matches. The CDR3 runs to 17 residues. The germline CDR1 and CDR2 sequences are SGHTA and FQGTGA. The chain's CDR3 is CASSLSLGTGTTGELFF. CDR3 DNA sequence: TGTGCCAGCAGCTTAAGCCTAGGGACAGGGACCACCGGGGAGCTGTTTTTT.

Only a few counts were recorded for this clonotype. J is TRBJ2-1 and V is TRBV10-3; TRBD1 is a possible D gene (5 bases). Trimming cost V 2 bases and J 1 base, with 6 bases left between them. In germline, CDR1 is ENHRY, CDR2 SYGVKD. CDR3 length: 14 residues. This CDR3 is CAISEQGSYNEQFF. CDR3 bases: TGTGCCATCAGTGAGCAGGGTTCCTACAATGAGCAGTTCTTC.

V usage is TRBV6-4 and J usage is TRBJ2-1; D remains unclear. CDR1 is MRHNA, CDR2 SNTAGT, per germline. Deletions cut 3 bases from V and 4 bases from J, with 13 bases between. The CDR3 loop spans 15 amino acids. The DNA of the CDR3 is TGTGCCAGCAGTGATGTAGGCTCTAATTACAATGAGCAGTTCTTC. Encoded protein: CASSDVGSNYNEQFF.

This rearrangement joins TRBV25-1 to TRBJ1-2, with TRBD1 matching over 7 bases. With V trimmed by 2 bases and J by 4 bases, 4 bases remained unmatched. Germline CDR1 is MGHDK and CDR2 is SYGVNS. The CDR3 covers 14 residues. The CDR3 protein is CASSERGTVYGYTF. The CDR3 DNA sequence: TGTGCCAGCAGTGAAAGGGGGACAGTCTATGGCTACACCTTC.

The chain recombines TRBV5-1 with TRBJ2-5; the match to TRBD1 covers 7 bases. Germline CDR1 SGHRS, CDR2 YFSETQ. V shed 4 bases and J 1 base; nucleotides not matched to a gene: 7. The CDR3 spans 15 residues. CDR3 amino acids: CASSRTGDPQETQYF. CDR3 DNA sequence: TGCGCCAGCAGCAGAACAGGGGATCCCCAAGAGACCCAGTACTTC.

This clonotype was seen a handful of times. The chain recombines TRBV12-3 or TRBV12-4 with TRBJ1-1; D possibly corresponds to TRBD1 (5 bases). There are 17 residues in the CDR3. Trimming shortened V by 2 bases and J by 0 bases, and 16 bases separated the two germline ends. The CDR3 spells CASSLSRTIGMNTEAFF. The CDR3 region has the DNA TGTGCCAGCAGTTTATCAAGGACAATCGGGATGAACACTGAAGCTTTCTTT.

This chain links TRBV6-2 or TRBV6-3 with TRBJ1-6; D gene unclear. Germline V gives CDR1 MNHEY, CDR2 SVGEGT. The CDR3 totals 12 residues. With 0 bases removed from V and 8 bases from J, the gap between germline ends came to 2 bases. The chain's CDR3 is CASSYSHSPLHF. The CDR3 bases are TGTGCCAGCAGTTACTCGCATTCACCCCTCCACTTT.

Note on this clonotype: It is unclear where the CDR3 begins or ends on the DNA, so no DNA is shown, and the CDR3 is as TCRdb lists it. The chain combines TRBV4-1 with TRBJ1-2; TRBD1 is the table's D call and was not checked against the DNA. The CDR3 extends over 13 residues, inclusive of both ends. Per germline, CDR1 MGHRA and CDR2 YSYEKL. CDR3 amino acids: CASSQVGQGANTF.

J is TRBJ2-7 and V is TRBV5-1, with 16 nucleotides matching TRBD2. There are 19 residues in the CDR3. The V gene's germline CDR1 is SGHRS and CDR2 YFSETQ. Trimming removed 0 bases from V and 4 bases from J; junction bases left unmatched: 10. The CDR3 sequence: CASSLGRGLAGGPTYEQYV. CDR3 coding DNA: TGCGCCAGCAGCTTGGGGAGGGGACTAGCGGGGGGGCCCACTTACGAGCAGTACGTC.